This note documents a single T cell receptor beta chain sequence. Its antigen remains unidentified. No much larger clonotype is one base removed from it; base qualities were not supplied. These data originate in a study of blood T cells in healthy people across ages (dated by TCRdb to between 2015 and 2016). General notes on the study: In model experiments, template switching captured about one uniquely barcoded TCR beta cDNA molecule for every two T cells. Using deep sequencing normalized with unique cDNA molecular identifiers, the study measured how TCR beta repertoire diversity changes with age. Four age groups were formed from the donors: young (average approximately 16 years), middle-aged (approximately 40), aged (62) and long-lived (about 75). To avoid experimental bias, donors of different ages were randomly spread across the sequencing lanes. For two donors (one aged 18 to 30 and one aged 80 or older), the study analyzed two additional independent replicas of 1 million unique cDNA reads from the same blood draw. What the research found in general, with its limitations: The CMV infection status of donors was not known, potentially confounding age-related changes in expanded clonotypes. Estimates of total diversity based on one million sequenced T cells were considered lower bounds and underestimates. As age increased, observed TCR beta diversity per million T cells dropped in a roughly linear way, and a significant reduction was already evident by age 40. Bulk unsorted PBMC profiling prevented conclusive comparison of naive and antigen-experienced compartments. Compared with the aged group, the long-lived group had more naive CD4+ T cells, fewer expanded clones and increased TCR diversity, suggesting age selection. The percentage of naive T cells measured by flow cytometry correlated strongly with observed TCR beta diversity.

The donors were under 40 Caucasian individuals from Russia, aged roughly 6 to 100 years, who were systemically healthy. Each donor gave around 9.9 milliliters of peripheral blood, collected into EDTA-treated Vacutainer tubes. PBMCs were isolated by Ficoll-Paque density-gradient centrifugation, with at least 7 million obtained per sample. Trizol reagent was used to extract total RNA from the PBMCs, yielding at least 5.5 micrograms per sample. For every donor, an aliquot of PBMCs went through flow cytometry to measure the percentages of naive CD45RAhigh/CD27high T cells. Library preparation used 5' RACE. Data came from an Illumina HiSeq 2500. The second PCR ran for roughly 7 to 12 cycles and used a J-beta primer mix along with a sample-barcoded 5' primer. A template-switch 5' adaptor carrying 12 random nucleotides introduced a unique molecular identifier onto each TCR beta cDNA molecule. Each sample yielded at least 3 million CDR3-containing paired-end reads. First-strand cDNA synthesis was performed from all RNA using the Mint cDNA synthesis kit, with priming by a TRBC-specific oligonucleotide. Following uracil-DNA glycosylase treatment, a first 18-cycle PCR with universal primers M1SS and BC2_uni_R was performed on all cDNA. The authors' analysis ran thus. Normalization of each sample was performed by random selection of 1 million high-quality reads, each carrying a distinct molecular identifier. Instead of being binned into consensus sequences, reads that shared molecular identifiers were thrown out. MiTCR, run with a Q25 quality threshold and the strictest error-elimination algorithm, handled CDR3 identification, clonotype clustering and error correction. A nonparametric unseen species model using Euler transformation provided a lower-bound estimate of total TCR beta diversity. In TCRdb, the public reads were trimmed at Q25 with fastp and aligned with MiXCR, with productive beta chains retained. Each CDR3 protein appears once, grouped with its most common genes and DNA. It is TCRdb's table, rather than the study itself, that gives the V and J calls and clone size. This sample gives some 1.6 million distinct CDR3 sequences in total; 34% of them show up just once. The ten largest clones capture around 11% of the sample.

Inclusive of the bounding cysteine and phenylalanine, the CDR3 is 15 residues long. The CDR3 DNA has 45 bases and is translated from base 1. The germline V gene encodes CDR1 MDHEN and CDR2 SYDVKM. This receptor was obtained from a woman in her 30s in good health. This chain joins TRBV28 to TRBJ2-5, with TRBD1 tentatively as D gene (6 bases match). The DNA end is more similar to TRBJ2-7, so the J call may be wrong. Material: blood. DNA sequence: TGTGCCAGCAGGCCTACAGGGCTTACGTTGGGCGAGCAGTACTTC. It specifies CASRPTGLTLGEQYF.